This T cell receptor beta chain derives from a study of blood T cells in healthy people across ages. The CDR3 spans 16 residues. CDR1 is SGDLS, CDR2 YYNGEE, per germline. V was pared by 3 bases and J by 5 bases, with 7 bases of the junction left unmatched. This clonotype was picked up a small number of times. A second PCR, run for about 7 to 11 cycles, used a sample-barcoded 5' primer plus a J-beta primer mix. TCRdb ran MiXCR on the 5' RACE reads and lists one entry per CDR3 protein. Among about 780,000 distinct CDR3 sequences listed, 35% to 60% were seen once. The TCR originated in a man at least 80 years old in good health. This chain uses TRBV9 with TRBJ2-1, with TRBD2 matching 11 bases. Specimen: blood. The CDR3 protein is CASSGGTSGTHNEQFF. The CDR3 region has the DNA TGTGCCAGCAGCGGGGGGACTAGCGGAACTCACAATGAGCAGTTCTTC.